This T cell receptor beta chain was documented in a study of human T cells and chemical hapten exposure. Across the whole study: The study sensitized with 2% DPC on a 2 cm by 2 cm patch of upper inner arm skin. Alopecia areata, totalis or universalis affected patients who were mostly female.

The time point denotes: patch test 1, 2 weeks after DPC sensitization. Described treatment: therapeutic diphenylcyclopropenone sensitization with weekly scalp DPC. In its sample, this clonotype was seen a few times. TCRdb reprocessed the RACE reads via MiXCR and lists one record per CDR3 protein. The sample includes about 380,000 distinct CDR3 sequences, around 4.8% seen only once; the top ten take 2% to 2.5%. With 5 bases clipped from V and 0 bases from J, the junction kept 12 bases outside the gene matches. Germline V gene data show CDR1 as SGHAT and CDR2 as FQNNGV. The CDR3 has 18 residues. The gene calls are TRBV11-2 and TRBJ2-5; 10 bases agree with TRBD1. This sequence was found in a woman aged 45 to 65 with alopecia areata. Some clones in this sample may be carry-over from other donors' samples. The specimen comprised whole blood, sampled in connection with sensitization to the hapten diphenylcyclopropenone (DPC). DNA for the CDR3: TGTGCCAGCAGCAAAGACAGGGGGCGCGGGATCTACCAAGAGACCCAGTACTTC. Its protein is CASSKDRGRGIYQETQYF. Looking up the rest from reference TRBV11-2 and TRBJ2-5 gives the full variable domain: EAGVAQSPRYKIIEKRQSVAFWCNPISGHATLYWYQQILGQGPKLLIQFQNNGVVDDSQLPKDRFSAERLKGVDSTLKIQPAKLEDSAVYLCASSKDRGRGIYQETQYFGPGTRLLVL.